The rows below give T cell receptor beta chains drawn from one sample of a study of cytomegalovirus exposure and HLA in healthy donors. Sequencing used immunoSEQ multiplex PCR; TCRdb keeps in-frame clones, though not all of them. Of a few hundred thousand clones detected, 75% to 90% appear once; the ten largest clones hold 0.65% to 0.85%. Sequencing was done on a sample of PBMCs. These receptors all stem from a woman aged 18-29 years in good health and CMV-seronegative. Each CDR3 is given with its conserved first and last residue. D genes are given only for firm matches. Not every row has a clone size; where given, it reads once, few, many or a size class.

j_call: TRBJ2-7; v_call: TRBV28; d_call: TRBD1; clone_size: NA; cdr3_nt: TGTGCCAGCAGTGTCCGACAGGGCTTCCTCCTCGAGCAGTACTTC; cdr3_aa: CASSVRQGFLLEQYF
j_call: TRBJ2-7; v_call: TRBV6-5; d_call: TRBD1; clone_size: NA; cdr3_nt: TGTGCCAGCAGTTACGAAGGGACAGGGGCCTACGAGCAGTACTTC; cdr3_aa: CASSYEGTGAYEQYF
j_call: TRBJ2-7; v_call: TRBV6-1; d_call: NA; clone_size: NA; cdr3_nt: TGTGCCAGCAGTGAACTAGGAGCCGAGCAGTACTTC; cdr3_aa: CASSELGAEQYF
j_call: TRBJ2-1; v_call: TRBV6-4; d_call: TRBD1; clone_size: NA; cdr3_nt: TGTGCCAGCAGTGTAGGGACAGGGGGCCGCAATGAGCAGTTCTTC; cdr3_aa: CASSVGTGGRNEQFF
j_call: TRBJ2-3; v_call: TRBV2; d_call: TRBD2; clone_size: NA; cdr3_nt: TGTGCCAGCAGTGAAGGTCCTGAGTGGGGGTTAGCGGGAGTTGATACGCAGTATTTT; cdr3_aa: CASSEGPEWGLAGVDTQYF
j_call: TRBJ2-2; v_call: TRBV4-3; d_call: TRBD1; clone_size: NA; cdr3_nt: TGCGCCAGCAGCCTAGGACAGGGAATAAACACCGGGGAGCTGTTTTTT; cdr3_aa: CASSLGQGINTGELFF
j_call: TRBJ2-3; v_call: TRBV5-4; d_call: NA; clone_size: NA; cdr3_nt: TGTGCCAGCCGGCTGGCAGGTTCAGATACGCAGTATTTT; cdr3_aa: CASRLAGSDTQYF
j_call: TRBJ2-7; v_call: TRBV6-1; d_call: TRBD1; clone_size: NA; cdr3_nt: TGTGCCAGCAGTGAAAACAGGGGTTGGACCTACGAGCAGTACTTC; cdr3_aa: CASSENRGWTYEQYF
j_call: TRBJ2-3; v_call: TRBV7-2; d_call: TRBD2; clone_size: NA; cdr3_nt: TGTGCCAGCAGCTTAGAGGGTAGCGGGAACGCAGATACGCAGTATTTT; cdr3_aa: CASSLEGSGNADTQYF
j_call: TRBJ2-5; v_call: TRBV6-5; d_call: TRBD1; clone_size: NA; cdr3_nt: TGTGCCAGCAGTTACGGGACAGGGGGCAGGGAGACCCAGTACTTC; cdr3_aa: CASSYGTGGRETQYF
j_call: TRBJ1-2; v_call: TRBV6-5; d_call: TRBD1; clone_size: NA; cdr3_nt: TGTGCCAGCAGTTACTCCCCAGGGGGCGACTATGGCTACACCTTC; cdr3_aa: CASSYSPGGDYGYTF
j_call: TRBJ1-5; v_call: TRBV7-6; d_call: NA; clone_size: NA; cdr3_nt: TGTGCCAGCAGCTTAGAGGAGTCGGGACAGCCCCAGCATTTT; cdr3_aa: CASSLEESGQPQHF
j_call: TRBJ1-1; v_call: TRBV27; d_call: NA; clone_size: NA; cdr3_nt: TGTGCCAGCAGTTCGAAATCGGCGGAGGACACTGAAGCTTTCTTT; cdr3_aa: CASSSKSAEDTEAFF
j_call: TRBJ1-3; v_call: TRBV6-5; d_call: NA; clone_size: once; cdr3_nt: TGTGCCAGCAGTCTACAGGGAGCGACTGGAAACACCATATATTTT; cdr3_aa: CASSLQGATGNTIYF
j_call: TRBJ1-2; v_call: TRBV7-3; d_call: NA; clone_size: NA; cdr3_nt: TGTGCCAGCAGCTTATCGGGGGGCGCAGGCTATGGCTACACCTTC; cdr3_aa: CASSLSGGAGYGYTF
j_call: TRBJ2-5; v_call: TRBV27; d_call: TRBD2; clone_size: NA; cdr3_nt: TGTGCCAGCAGTTCATGGACTAGCGGAAATCAAGAGACCCAGTACTTC; cdr3_aa: CASSSWTSGNQETQYF
j_call: TRBJ2-3; v_call: TRBV15; d_call: TRBD2; clone_size: NA; cdr3_nt: TGTGCCACCAGCACCCAAACCGCCCCGACTAGCGTAGGCACAGATACGCAGTATTTT; cdr3_aa: CATSTQTAPTSVGTDTQYF
j_call: TRBJ2-2; v_call: TRBV4-2; d_call: NA; clone_size: NA; cdr3_nt: TGTGCCAGCAGCCAGGTTGGGTTGCGGGACTCTTTCACCGGGGAGCTGTTTTTT; cdr3_aa: CASSQVGLRDSFTGELFF
j_call: TRBJ1-2; v_call: TRBV6-5; d_call: TRBD1; clone_size: few; cdr3_nt: TGTGCCAGCAGTTACTCTGGACAGGGTTTAGGCTATGGCTACACCTTC; cdr3_aa: CASSYSGQGLGYGYTF
j_call: TRBJ2-1; v_call: TRBV2; d_call: NA; clone_size: NA; cdr3_nt: TGTGCCAGCAGCGCGGGACTCATTGAGCAGTTCTTC; cdr3_aa: CASSAGLIEQFF
j_call: TRBJ2-1; v_call: TRBV5-1; d_call: NA; clone_size: NA; cdr3_nt: TGCGCCAGTGCCAATAGCGGAGTCTACAATGAGCAGTTCTTC; cdr3_aa: CASANSGVYNEQFF
j_call: TRBJ1-2; v_call: TRBV6-1; d_call: NA; clone_size: NA; cdr3_nt: TGTGCCAGCACTCCCTCGAGCGGCTATGGCTACACCTTC; cdr3_aa: CASTPSSGYGYTF
j_call: TRBJ2-1; v_call: TRBV5-4; d_call: TRBD1; clone_size: NA; cdr3_nt: TGTGCCAGCAGCTTGGGACAGGGATCCTACAATGAGCAGTTCTTC; cdr3_aa: CASSLGQGSYNEQFF
j_call: TRBJ2-2; v_call: TRBV7-9; d_call: NA; clone_size: NA; cdr3_nt: TGTGCCAGCAGCTTAGCGAGCAACACCGGGGAGCTGTTTTTT; cdr3_aa: CASSLASNTGELFF
j_call: TRBJ2-2; v_call: TRBV6-5; d_call: NA; clone_size: NA; cdr3_nt: TGTGCCAGCAGTTCCAACCCCACAGGAAACACCGGGGAGCTGTTTTTT; cdr3_aa: CASSSNPTGNTGELFF
j_call: TRBJ2-7; v_call: TRBV7-2; d_call: TRBD1; clone_size: NA; cdr3_nt: TGTGCCAGCAGCCGGGACAGGGGAGACTACGAGCAGTACTTC; cdr3_aa: CASSRDRGDYEQYF
j_call: TRBJ2-7; v_call: TRBV14; d_call: NA; clone_size: NA; cdr3_nt: TGTGCCAGCAGCCAAGGGGAGGGCAGGGGAGTCTACGAGCAGTACTTC; cdr3_aa: CASSQGEGRGVYEQYF
j_call: TRBJ2-2; v_call: TRBV25-1; d_call: NA; clone_size: NA; cdr3_nt: TGTGCCAGCAGTGCCCGGGGTACCGGGGAGCTGTTTTTT; cdr3_aa: CASSARGTGELFF
j_call: TRBJ1-2; v_call: TRBV14; d_call: NA; clone_size: once; cdr3_nt: TGTGCCAGCAGCGTTACAGGGTATGGCTACACCTTC; cdr3_aa: CASSVTGYGYTF
j_call: TRBJ2-7; v_call: TRBV14; d_call: NA; clone_size: NA; cdr3_nt: TGTGCCAGCAGCAAACGGTCGAGCTACGAGCAGTACTTC; cdr3_aa: CASSKRSSYEQYF
j_call: TRBJ2-1; v_call: TRBV4-2; d_call: TRBD2; clone_size: once; cdr3_nt: TGTGCCAGCAGCCAAGGACTAGCGGGTGTCAATGAGCAGTTCTTC; cdr3_aa: CASSQGLAGVNEQFF
j_call: TRBJ1-2; v_call: TRBV2; d_call: TRBD1; clone_size: few; cdr3_nt: TGTGCCAGCAGTGAACGAGGACAGGGGGCAGGTGGCTACACCTTC; cdr3_aa: CASSERGQGAGGYTF
j_call: TRBJ2-1; v_call: TRBV18; d_call: TRBD1; clone_size: NA; cdr3_nt: TGTGCCAGCTCACCACTAGACAGGGGGCTGTTCAATGAGCAGTTCTTC; cdr3_aa: CASSPLDRGLFNEQFF
j_call: TRBJ1-2; v_call: TRBV7-2; d_call: TRBD1; clone_size: NA; cdr3_nt: TGTGCCAGCAGCTTGGCGACAGGGGGTAACTATGGCTACACCTTC; cdr3_aa: CASSLATGGNYGYTF
j_call: TRBJ2-7; v_call: TRBV6-1; d_call: TRBD2; clone_size: NA; cdr3_nt: TGTGCCAGCGGACTAGCGGGAGCCTACGAGCAGTACTTC; cdr3_aa: CASGLAGAYEQYF
j_call: TRBJ2-3; v_call: TRBV9; d_call: TRBD2; clone_size: NA; cdr3_nt: TGTGCCAGCAGCGCGGGACTAGCGGGAGTTGGAGATACGCAGTATTTT; cdr3_aa: CASSAGLAGVGDTQYF
j_call: TRBJ2-5; v_call: TRBV2; d_call: TRBD2; clone_size: NA; cdr3_nt: TGTGCCAGCGGGGGACTAGCAGACCAAGAGACCCAGTACTTC; cdr3_aa: CASGGLADQETQYF